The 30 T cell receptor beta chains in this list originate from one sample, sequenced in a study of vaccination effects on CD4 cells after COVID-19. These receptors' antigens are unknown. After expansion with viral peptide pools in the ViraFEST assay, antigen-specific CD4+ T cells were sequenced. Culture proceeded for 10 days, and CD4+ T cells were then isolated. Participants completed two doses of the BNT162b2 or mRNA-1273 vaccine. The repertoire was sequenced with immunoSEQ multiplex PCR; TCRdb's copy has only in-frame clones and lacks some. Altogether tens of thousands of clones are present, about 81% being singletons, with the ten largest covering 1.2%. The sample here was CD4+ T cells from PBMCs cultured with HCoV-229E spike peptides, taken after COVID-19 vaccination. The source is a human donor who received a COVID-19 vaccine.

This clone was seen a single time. The CDR3 coding sequence is TGTGCCAGCAGCCTAGGACTAGCGGGGACGGGCCTAGGCACAGATACGCAGTATTTT. Translation gives CASSLGLAGTGLGTDTQYF. V usage is TRBV5-4 and J usage is TRBJ2-3, with 12 bases identical to TRBD2. V was pared by 4 bases and J by 1 base, with 13 bases of the junction left unmatched. CDR1 is SGHNT and CDR2 is YYREEE in the germline V gene (reference sequence). The CDR3 contains 19 residues.

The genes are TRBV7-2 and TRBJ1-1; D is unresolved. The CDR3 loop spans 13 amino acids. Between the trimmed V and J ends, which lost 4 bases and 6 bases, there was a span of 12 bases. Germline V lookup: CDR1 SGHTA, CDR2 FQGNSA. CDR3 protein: CASSSTGVAEAFF. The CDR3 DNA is TGTGCCAGCAGCTCCACTGGGGTCGCTGAAGCTTTCTTT.

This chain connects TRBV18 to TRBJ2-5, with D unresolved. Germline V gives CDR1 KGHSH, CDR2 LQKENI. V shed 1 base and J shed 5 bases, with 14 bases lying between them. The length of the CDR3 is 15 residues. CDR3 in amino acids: CASSPLGELSETQYF. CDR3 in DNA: TGTGCCAGCTCACCACTTGGTGAACTGTCGGAGACCCAGTACTTC.

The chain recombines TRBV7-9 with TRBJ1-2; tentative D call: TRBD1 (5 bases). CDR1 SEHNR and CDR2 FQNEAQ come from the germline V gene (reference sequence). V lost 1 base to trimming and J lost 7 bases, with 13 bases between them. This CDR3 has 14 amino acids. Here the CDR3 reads CASSLVLEGPGYTF. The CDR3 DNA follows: TGTGCCAGCAGCTTAGTATTAGAGGGACCTGGCTACACCTTC.

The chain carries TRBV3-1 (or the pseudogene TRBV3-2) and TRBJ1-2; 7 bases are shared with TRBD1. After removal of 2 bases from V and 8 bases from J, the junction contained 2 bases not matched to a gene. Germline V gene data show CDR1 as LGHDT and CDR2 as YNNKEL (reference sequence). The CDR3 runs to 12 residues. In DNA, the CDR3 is TGTGCCAGCAGCCAAAACAGGGGAGGCTACACCTTC. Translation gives CASSQNRGGYTF.

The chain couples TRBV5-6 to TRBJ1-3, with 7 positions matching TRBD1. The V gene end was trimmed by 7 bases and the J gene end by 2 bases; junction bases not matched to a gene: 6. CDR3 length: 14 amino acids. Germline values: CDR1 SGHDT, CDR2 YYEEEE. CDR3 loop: CASSADRAGNTIYF. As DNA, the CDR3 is TGTGCCAGCTCTGCCGACAGGGCTGGAAACACCATATATTTT.

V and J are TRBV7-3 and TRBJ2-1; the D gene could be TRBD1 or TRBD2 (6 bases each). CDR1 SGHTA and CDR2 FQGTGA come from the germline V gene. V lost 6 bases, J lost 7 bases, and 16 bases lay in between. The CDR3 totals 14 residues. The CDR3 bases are TGTGCCAGCAGTCCCCCGGGGGCCGGGAATGAGCAGTTCTTC. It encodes CASSPPGAGNEQFF. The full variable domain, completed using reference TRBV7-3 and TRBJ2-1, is GAGVSQTPSNKVTEKGKYVELRCDPISGHTALYWYRQSLGQGPEFLIYFQGTGAADDSGLPNDRFFAVRPEGSVSTLKIQRTERGDSAVYLCASSPPGAGNEQFFGPGTRLTVL.

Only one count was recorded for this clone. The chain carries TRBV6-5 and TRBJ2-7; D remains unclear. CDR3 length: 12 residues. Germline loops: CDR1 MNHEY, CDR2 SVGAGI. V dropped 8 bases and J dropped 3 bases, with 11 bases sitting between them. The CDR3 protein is CASVLAFYEQYV. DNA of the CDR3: TGTGCCAGCGTTTTGGCTTTCTACGAGCAGTACGTC.

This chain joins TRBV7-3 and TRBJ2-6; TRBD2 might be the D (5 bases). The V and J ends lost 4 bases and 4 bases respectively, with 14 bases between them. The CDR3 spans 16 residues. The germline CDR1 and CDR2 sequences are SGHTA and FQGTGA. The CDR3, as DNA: TGTGCCAGCAGCTCGCAAGCCGGGGTAGGGGCCAACGTCCTGACTTTC. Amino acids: CASSSQAGVGANVLTF.

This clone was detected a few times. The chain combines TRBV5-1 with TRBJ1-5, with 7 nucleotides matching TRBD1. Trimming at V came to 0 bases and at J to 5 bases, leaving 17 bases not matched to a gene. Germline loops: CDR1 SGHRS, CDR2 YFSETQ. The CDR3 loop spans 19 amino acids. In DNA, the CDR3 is TGCGCCAGCAGCTTGGCGTTCAGGGGCCTTAGTACAGGGGATCAGCCCCAGCATTTT. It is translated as CASSLAFRGLSTGDQPQHF.

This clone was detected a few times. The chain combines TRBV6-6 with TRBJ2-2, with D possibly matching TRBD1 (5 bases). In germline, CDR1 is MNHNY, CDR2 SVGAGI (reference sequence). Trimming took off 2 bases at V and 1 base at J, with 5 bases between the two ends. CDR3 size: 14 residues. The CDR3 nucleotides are TGTGCCAGCAGTTACAGGGGGAACACCGGGGAGCTGTTTTTT. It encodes CASSYRGNTGELFF.

As DNA, the CDR3 is TGTGCCAGCAGCCCGGGACTAGCGGGGGGAAGGGATACGCAGTATTTT. This codes for CASSPGLAGGRDTQYF. The chain carries TRBV9 and TRBJ2-3, with TRBD2 identical over 15 bases. Looked up from germline, CDR1 is SGDLS and CDR2 is YYNGEE. The V segment lost 4 bases and the J segment 6 bases; nucleotides outside the gene matches: 6. This CDR3 region has 16 residues.

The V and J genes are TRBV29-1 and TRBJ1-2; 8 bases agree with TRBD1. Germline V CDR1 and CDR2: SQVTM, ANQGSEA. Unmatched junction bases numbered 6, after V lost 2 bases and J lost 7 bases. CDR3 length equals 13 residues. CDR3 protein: CSVELGQGTGYTF. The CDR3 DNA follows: TGCAGCGTTGAACTAGGACAGGGTACTGGCTACACCTTC.

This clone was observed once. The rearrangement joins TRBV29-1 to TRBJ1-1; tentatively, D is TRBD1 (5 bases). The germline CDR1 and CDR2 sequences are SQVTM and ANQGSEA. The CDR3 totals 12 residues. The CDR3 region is CTYPGMDTEAFF. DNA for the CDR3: TGCACCTACCCAGGGATGGACACTGAAGCTTTCTTT.

Here the CDR3 DNA reads TGTGCCAGCAGCCAAGATCGGGGCGGGGGGGCCCCCGATACGCAGTATTTT. Its protein product is CASSQDRGGGAPDTQYF. The chain links TRBV14 to TRBJ2-3, with 9 bases aligning to TRBD2. Losses at the gene ends were 0 bases for V and 6 bases for J; bases not matched to a gene: 10. Germline assignment: CDR1 SGHDN and CDR2 FVKESK. The CDR3 loop spans 17 amino acids.

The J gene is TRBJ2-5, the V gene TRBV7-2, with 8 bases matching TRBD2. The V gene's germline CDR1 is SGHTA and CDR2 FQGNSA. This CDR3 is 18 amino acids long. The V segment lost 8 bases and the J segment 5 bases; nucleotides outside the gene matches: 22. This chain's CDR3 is CASRPRRLRGEVLETQYF. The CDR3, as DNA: TGTGCCAGCCGCCCTAGAAGGCTGCGGGGGGAGGTCCTGGAGACCCAGTACTTC.

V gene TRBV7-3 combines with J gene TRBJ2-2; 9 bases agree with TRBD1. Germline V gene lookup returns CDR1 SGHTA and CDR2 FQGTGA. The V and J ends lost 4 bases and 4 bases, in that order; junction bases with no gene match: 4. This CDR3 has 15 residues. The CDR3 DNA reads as TGTGCCAGCAGCTCACAGGGGGCGCTCACCGGGGAGCTGTTTTTT. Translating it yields CASSSQGALTGELFF. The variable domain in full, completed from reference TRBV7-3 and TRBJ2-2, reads GAGVSQTPSNKVTEKGKYVELRCDPISGHTALYWYRQSLGQGPEFLIYFQGTGAADDSGLPNDRFFAVRPEGSVSTLKIQRTERGDSAVYLCASSSQGALTGELFFGEGSRLTVL.

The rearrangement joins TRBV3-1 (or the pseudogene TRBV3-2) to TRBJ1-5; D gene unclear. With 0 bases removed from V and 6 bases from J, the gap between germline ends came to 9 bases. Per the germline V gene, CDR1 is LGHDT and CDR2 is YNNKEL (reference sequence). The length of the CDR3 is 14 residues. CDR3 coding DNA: TGTGCCAGCAGCCAAGAATATCGGGGTCAGCCCCAGCATTTT. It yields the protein CASSQEYRGQPQHF.

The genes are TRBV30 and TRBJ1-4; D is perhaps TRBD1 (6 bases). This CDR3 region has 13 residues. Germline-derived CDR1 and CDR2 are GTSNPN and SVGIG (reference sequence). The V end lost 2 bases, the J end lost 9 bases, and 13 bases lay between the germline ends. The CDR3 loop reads CAWSLQGFKKLFF. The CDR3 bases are TGTGCCTGGAGTCTCCAGGGGTTTAAAAAACTGTTTTTT.

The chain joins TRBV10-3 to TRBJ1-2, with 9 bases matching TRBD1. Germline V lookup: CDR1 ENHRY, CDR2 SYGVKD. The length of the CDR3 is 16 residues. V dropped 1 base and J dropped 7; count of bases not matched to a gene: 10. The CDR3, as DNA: TGTGCCATCAGTGAGTTATCACAGGGGGCGACGAGTGGCTACACCTTC. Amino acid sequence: CAISELSQGATSGYTF.

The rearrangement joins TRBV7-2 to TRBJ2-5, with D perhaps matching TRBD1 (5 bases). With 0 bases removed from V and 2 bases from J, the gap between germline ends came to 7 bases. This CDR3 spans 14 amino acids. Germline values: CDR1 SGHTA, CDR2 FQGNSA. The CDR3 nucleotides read TGTGCCAGCAGCTTAGCGGGGCTTCAAGAGACCCAGTACTTC. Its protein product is CASSLAGLQETQYF.

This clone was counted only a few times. The CDR3 DNA follows: TGTGCCAGCAGCCAAGCGACTGGTATTAGTTCACCCCTCCACTTT. Protein: CASSQATGISSPLHF. V usage is TRBV14 and J usage is TRBJ1-6; D uncertain. The V end was cut by 1 base, the J end by 9 bases, with 13 bases between. CDR1 and CDR2 (germline): SGHDN, FVKESK. There are 15 residues in the CDR3.

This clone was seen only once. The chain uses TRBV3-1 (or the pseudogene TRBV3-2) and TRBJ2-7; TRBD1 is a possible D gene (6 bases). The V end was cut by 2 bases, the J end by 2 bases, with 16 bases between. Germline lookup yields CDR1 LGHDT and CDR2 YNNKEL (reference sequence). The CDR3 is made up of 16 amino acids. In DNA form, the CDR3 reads TGTGCCAGCAGCCAAACAGGGTTGAAGCCCACCTACGAGCAGTACGTC. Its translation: CASSQTGLKPTYEQYV.

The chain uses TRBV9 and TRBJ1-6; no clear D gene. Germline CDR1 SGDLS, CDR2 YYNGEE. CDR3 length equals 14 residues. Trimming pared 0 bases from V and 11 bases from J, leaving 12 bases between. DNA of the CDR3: TGTGCCAGCAGCGTAGCCGACACGCTGACACCCCTCCACTTT. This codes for CASSVADTLTPLHF.

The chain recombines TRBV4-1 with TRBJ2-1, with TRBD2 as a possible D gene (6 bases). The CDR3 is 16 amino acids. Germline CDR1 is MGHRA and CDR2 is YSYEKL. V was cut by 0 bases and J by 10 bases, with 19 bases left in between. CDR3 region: CASSQDRAFQAGEQFF. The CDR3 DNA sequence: TGCGCCAGCAGCCAAGATCGGGCTTTCCAGGCGGGAGAGCAGTTCTTC.

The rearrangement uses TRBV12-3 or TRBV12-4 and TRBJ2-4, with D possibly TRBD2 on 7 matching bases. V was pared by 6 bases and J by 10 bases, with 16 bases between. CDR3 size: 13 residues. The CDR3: CASRRGGPGIQYF. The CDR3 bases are TGTGCCAGCAGGAGGGGGGGTCCGGGGATTCAGTACTTC.

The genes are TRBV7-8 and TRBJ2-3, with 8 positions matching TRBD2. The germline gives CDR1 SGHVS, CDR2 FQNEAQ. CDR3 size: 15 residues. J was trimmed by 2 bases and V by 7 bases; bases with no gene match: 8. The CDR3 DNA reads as TGTGCCAGCACCCGGGGGGGCGGGAACACAGATACGCAGTATTTT. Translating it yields CASTRGGGNTDTQYF.

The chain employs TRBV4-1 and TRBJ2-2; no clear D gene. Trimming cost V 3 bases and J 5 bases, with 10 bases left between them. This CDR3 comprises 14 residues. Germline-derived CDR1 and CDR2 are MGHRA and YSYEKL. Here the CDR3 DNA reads TGCGCCAGCAGCCACAAATTAGATACCGGGGAGCTGTTTTTT. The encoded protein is CASSHKLDTGELFF.

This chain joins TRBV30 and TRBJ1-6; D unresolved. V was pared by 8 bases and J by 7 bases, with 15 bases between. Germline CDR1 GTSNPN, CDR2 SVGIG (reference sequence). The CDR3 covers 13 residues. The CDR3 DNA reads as TGTGCCCGGCAATGGGATAGCAATTCACCCCTCCACTTT. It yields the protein CARQWDSNSPLHF.

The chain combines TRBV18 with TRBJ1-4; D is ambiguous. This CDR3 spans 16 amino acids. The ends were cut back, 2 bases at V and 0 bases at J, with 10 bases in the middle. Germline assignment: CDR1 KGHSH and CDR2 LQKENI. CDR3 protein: CASSPGMGATNEKLFF. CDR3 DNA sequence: TGTGCCAGCTCACCAGGGATGGGTGCAACTAATGAAAAACTGTTTTTT.